This T cell receptor (beta chain) was identified during a study of blood T cell repertoires in COVID-19. Study information: There were acute and convalescent COVID-19 samples, and they came from the United States, Italy and Spain. T cells, B-cell-depleted T cells, or PBMCs provided the cDNA or gDNA that served as material.

TCRdb's copy holds only in-frame clones and misses some; the assay was immunoSEQ multiplex PCR. The sample holds 300,000 to 400,000 clones, 87% seen once. In its sample, this clone was seen once. The CDR3 spans 15 residues. The junction had 6 bases not matched to a gene; V was cut back by 6 bases and J by 6 bases. Germline V gene lookup returns CDR1 MNHEY and CDR2 SVGAGI. Enrolment of Seattle patients took place during active infection, and they were followed longitudinally. V is TRBV6-5 and J is TRBJ1-6; 9 positions agree with TRBD1. The sequenced sample consisted of peripheral blood. This receptor was identified in a man aged 25-45 years with COVID-19, enrolled during active disease. CDR3 sequence: CASSRPGQGNSPLHF. The CDR3 nucleotides are TGTGCCAGCAGCCGCCCGGGACAGGGTAATTCACCCCTCCACTTT.